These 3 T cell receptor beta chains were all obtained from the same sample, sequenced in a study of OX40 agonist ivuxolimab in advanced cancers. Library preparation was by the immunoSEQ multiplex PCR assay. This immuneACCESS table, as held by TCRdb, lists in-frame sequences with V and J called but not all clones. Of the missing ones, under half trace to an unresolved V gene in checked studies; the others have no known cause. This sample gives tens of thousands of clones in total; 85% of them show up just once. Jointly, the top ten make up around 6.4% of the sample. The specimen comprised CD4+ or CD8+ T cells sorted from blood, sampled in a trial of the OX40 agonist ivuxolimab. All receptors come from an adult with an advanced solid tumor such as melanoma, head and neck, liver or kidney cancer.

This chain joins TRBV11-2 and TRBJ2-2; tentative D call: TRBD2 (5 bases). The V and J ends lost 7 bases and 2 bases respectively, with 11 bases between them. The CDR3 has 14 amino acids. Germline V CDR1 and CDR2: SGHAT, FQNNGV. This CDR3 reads CASTGNRNTGELFF. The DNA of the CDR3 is TGTGCCAGCACGGGAAATCGAAACACCGGGGAGCTGTTTTTT. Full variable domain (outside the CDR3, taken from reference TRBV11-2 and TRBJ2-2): EAGVAQSPRYKIIEKRQSVAFWCNPISGHATLYWYQQILGQGPKLLIQFQNNGVVDDSQLPKDRFSAERLKGVDSTLKIQPAKLEDSAVYLCASTGNRNTGELFFGEGSRLTVL.

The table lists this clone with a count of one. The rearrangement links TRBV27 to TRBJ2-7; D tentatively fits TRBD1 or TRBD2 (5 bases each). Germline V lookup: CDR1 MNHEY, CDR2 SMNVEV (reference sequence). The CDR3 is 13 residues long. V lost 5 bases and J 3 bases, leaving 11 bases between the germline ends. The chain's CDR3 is CASSPWDVYEQYF. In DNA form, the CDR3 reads TGTGCCAGCAGTCCCTGGGACGTCTACGAGCAGTACTTC.

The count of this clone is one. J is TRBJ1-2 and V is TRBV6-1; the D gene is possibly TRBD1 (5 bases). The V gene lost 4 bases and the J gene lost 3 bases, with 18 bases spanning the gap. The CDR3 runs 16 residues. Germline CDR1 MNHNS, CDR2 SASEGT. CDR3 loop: CASSVLGGGFDYGYTF. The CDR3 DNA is TGTGCCAGCAGTGTGCTCGGGGGTGGATTCGACTATGGCTACACCTTC.